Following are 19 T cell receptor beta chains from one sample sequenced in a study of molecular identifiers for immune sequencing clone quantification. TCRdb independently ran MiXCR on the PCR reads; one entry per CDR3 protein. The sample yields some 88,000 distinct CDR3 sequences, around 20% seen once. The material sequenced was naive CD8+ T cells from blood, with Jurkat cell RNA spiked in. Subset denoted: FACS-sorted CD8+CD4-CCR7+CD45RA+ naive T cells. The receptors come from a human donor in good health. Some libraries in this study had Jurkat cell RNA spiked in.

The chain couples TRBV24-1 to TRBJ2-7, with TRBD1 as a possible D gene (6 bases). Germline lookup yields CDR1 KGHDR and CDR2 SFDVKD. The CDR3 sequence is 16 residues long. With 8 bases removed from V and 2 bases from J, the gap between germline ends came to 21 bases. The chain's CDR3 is CATNPESAEGAYEQYF. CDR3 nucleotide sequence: TGTGCCACCAACCCGGAATCGGCAGAGGGGGCCTACGAGCAGTACTTC.

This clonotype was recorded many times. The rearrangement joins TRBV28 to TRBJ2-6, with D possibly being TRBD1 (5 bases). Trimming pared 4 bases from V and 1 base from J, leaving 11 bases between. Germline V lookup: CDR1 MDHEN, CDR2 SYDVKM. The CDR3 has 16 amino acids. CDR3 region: CASSSPGKSGANVLTF. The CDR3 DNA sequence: TGTGCCAGCAGTTCACCAGGGAAGTCTGGGGCCAACGTCCTGACTTTC. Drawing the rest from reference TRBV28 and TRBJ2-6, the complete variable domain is DVKVTQSSRYLVKRTGEKVFLECVQDMDHENMFWYRQDPGLGLRLIYFSYDVKMKEKGDIPEGYSVSREKKERFSLILESASTNQTSMYLCASSSPGKSGANVLTFGAGSRLTVL.

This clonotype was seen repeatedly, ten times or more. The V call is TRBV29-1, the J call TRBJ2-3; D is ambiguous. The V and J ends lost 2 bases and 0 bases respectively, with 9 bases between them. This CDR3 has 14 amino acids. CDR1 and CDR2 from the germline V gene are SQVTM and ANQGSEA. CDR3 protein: CSVEFVSSTDTQYF. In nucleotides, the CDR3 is TGCAGCGTTGAATTTGTTTCTAGCACAGATACGCAGTATTTT.

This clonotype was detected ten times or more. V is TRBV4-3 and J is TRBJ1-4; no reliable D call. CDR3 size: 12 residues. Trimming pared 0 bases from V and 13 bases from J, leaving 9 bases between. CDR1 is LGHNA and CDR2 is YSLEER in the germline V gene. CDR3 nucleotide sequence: TGCGCCAGCAGCCAAGAGGAAGTTGGACTGTTTTTT. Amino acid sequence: CASSQEEVGLFF.

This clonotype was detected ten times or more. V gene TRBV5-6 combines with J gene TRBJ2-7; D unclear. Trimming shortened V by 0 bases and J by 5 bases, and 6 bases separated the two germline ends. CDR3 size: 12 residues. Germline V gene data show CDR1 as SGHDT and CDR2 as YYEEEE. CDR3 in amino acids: CASSLDGNEQYF. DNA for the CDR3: TGTGCCAGCAGCTTGGATGGGAACGAGCAGTACTTC.

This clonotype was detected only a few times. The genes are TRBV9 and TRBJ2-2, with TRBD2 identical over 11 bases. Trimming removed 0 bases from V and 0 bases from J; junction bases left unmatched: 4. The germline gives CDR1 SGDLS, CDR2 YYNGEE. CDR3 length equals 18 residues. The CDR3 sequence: CASSVETSGGPNTGELFF. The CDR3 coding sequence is TGTGCCAGCAGCGTAGAAACTAGCGGGGGTCCGAACACCGGGGAGCTGTTTTTT. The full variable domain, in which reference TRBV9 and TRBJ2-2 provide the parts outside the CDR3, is DSGVTQTPKHLITATGQRVTLRCSPRSGDLSVYWYQQSLDQGLQFLIQYYNGEERAKGNILERFSAQQFPDLHSELNLSSLELGDSALYFCASSVETSGGPNTGELFFGEGSRLTVL.

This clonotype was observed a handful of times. CDR3 sequence reads: CASSFSLYDTDTQYF. In DNA form, the CDR3 reads TGTGCCAGTAGTTTCTCCCTCTACGACACAGATACGCAGTATTTT. This rearrangement joins TRBV19 to TRBJ2-3; D gene unclear. Trimming took 5 bases from V and 2 from J, leaving 14 bases between them. CDR1 is LNHDA and CDR2 is SQIVND in the germline V gene (reference sequence). The CDR3 is 15 residues long.

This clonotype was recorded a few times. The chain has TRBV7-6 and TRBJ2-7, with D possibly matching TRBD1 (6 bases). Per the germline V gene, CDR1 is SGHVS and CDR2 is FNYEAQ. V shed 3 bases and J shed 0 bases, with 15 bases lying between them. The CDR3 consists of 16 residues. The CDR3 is CASSLAGVGSSYEQYF. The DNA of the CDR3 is TGTGCCAGCAGCTTGGCAGGGGTTGGGAGCTCCTACGAGCAGTACTTC. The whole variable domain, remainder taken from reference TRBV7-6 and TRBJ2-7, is GAGVSQSPRYKVTKRGQDVALRCDPISGHVSLYWYRQALGQGPEFLTYFNYEAQQDKSGLPNDRFSAERPEGSISTLTIQRTEQRDSAMYRCASSLAGVGSSYEQYFGPGTRLTVT.

CDR3 residues: CSARPSSYNEQFF. DNA of the CDR3: TGCAGTGCCCGCCCGAGCTCCTACAATGAGCAGTTCTTC. This rearrangement joins TRBV20-1 to TRBJ2-1; D is undetermined. V lost 6 bases to trimming and J lost 0 bases, with 9 bases between them. CDR1 and CDR2 (germline): DFQATT, SNEGSKA (reference sequence). The CDR3 length is 13 residues.

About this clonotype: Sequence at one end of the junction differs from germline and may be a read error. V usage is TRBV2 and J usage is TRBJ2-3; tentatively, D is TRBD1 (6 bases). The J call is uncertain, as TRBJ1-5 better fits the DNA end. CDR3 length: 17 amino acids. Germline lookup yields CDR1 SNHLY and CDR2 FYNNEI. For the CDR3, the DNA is TGTGCCAGCGGTGAAGCGCTCGACAGGCCTAACACAGATACGCAGCATTTT. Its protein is CASGEALDRPNTDTQHF.

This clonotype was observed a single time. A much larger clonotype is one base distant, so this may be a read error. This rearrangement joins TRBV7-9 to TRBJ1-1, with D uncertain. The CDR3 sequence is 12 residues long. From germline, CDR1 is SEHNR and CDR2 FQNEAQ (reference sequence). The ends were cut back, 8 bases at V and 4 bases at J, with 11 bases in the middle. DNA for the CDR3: TGTGCCAGCGTTAGATCGAGCACTGAAGCTTTCTTT. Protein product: CASVRSSTEAFF.

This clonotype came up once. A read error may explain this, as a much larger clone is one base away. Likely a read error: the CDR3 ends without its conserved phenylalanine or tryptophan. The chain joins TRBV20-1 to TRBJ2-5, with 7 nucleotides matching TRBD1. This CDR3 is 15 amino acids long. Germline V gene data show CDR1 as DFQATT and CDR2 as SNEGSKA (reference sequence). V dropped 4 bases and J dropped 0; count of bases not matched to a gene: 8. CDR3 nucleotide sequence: TGCAGTGCTAAGGACAGGCGGGTGGACCAAGAGACCCAGTACCTC. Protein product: CSAKDRRVDQETQYL.

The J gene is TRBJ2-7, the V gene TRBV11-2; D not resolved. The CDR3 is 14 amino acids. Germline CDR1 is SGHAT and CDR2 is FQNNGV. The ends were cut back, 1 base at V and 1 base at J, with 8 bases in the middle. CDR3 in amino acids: CASSLASASYEQYF. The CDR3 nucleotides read TGTGCCAGCAGCTTAGCGTCCGCTTCCTACGAGCAGTACTTC.

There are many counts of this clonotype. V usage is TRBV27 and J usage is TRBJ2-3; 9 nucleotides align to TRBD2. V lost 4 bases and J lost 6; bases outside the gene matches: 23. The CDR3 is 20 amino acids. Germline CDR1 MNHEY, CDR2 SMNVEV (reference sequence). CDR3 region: CASSSPRQGEVSGRTDTQYF. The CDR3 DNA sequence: TGTGCCAGCAGTTCCCCTCGACAGGGAGAGGTGAGCGGGAGGACCGATACGCAGTATTTT.

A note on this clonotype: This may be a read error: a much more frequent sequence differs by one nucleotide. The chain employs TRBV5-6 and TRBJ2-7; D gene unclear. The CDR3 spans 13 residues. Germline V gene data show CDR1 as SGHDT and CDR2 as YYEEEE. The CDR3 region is CASSWGIGYERYF. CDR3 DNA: TGTGCCAGCAGCTGGGGTATCGGCTACGAGCGGTACTTC.

In DNA, the CDR3 is TGTGCCAGTAGTCCCGGGGTCCAGGGGACTTTTGGCTACACCTTC. It translates to CASSPGVQGTFGYTF. The chain employs TRBV19 and TRBJ1-2; perhaps TRBD1 as D (6 bases). Germline V lookup: CDR1 LNHDA, CDR2 SQIVND (reference sequence). The germline V and J ends were trimmed by 5 bases and 7 bases, with 20 bases remaining between them. This CDR3 spans 15 amino acids.

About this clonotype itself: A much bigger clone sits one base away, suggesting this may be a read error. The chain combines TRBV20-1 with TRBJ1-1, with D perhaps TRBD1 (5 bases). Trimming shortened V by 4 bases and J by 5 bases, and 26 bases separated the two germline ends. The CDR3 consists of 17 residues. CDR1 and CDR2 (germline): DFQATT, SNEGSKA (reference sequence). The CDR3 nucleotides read TGCAGTGCTACAACCCGGGACGCCCAATCGGGGTGGACTGAAGCTTTCTTT. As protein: CSATTRDAQSGWTEAFF.

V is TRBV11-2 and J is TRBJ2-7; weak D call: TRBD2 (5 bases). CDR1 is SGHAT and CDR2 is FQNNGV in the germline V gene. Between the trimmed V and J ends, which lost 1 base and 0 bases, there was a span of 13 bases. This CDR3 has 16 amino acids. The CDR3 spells CASSLGGVGSSYEQYF. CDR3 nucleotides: TGTGCCAGCAGCTTAGGGGGAGTGGGCAGCTCCTACGAGCAGTACTTC.

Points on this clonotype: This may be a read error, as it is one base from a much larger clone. The CDR3 here is CTSSLWGGGEEQYF. CDR3 in DNA: TGTACCAGCAGCTTGTGGGGGGGAGGGGAGGAGCAGTACTTC. This rearrangement joins TRBV5-3 to TRBJ2-7, with TRBD2 matching 7 bases. TRBV5-3 is an ORF for which the function is uncertain. The CDR3 is 14 amino acids.